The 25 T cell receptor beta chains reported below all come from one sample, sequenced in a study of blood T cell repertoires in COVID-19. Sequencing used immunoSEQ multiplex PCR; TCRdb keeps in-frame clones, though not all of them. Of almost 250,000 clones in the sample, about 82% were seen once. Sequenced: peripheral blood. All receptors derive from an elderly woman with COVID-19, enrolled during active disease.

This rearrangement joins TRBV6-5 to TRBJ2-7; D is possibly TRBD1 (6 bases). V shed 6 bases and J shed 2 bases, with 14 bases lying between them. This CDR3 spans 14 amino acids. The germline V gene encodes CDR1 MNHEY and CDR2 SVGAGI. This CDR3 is CASRVGQGTYEQYF. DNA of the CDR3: TGTGCCAGCAGGGTGGGTCAGGGGACCTACGAGCAGTACTTC.

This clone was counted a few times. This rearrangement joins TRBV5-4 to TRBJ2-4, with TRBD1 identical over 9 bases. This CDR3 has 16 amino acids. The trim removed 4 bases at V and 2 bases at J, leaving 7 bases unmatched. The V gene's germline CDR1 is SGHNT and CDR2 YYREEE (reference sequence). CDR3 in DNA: TGTGCCAGCAGCCAGAGGGACAGGGAAACCAAAAACATTCAGTACTTC. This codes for CASSQRDRETKNIQYF. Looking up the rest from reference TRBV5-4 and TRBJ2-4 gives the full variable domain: ETGVTQSPTHLIKTRGQQVTLRCSSQSGHNTVSWYQQALGQGPQFIFQYYREEENGRGNFPPRFSGLQFPNYSSELNVNALELDDSALYLCASSQRDRETKNIQYFGAGTRLSVL.

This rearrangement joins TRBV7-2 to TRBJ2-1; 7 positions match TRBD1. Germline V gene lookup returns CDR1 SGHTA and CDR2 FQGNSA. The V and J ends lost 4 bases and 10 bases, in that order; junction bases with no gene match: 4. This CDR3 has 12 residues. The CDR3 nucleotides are TGTGCCAGCAGCTACAGGGGCAGGGAGCAGTTCTTC. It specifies CASSYRGREQFF.

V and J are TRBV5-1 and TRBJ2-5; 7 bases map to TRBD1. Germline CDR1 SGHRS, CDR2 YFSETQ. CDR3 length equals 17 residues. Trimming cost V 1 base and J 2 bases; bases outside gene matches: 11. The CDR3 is CASSLSLTGSGQETQYF. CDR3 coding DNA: TGCGCCAGCAGCTTGAGTCTGACAGGGTCAGGGCAAGAGACCCAGTACTTC.

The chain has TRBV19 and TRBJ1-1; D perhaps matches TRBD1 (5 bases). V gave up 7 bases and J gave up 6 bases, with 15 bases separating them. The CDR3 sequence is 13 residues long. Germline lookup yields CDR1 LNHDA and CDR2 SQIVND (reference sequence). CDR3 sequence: CASTISGGSEAFF. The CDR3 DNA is TGTGCCAGTACCATATCCGGGGGTTCTGAAGCTTTCTTT.

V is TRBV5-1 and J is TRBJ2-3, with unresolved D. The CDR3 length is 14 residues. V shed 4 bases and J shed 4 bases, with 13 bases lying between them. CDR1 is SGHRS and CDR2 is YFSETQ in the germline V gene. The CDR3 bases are TGCGCCAGCAGCGCCTCGGTGGTATCAGATACGCAGTATTTT. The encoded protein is CASSASVVSDTQYF.

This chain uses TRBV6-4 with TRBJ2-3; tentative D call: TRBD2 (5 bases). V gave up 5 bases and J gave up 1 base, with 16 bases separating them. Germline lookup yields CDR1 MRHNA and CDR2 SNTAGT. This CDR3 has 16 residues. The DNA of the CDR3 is TGTGCCAGCAGTATCTCTAGCCTTCCTGGCACAGATACGCAGTATTTT. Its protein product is CASSISSLPGTDTQYF.

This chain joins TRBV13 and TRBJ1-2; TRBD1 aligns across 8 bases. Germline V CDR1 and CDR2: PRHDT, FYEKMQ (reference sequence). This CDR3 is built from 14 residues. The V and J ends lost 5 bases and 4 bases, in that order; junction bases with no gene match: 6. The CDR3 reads CASSTSDRGYGYTF. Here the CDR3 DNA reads TGTGCCAGCAGCACCTCTGACAGGGGCTATGGCTACACCTTC. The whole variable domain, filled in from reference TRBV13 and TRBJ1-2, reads AAGVIQSPRHLIKEKRETATLKCYPIPRHDTVYWYQQGPGQDPQFLISFYEKMQSDKGSIPDRFSAQQFSDYHSELNMSSLELGDSALYFCASSTSDRGYGYTFGSGTRLTVV.

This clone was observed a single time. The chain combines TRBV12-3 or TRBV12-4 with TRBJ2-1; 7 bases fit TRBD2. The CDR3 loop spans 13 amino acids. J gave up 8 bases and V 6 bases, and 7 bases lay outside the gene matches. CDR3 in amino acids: CASRRGGRDEQFF. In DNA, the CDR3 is TGTGCCAGCAGGCGCGGGGGTAGGGATGAGCAGTTCTTC.

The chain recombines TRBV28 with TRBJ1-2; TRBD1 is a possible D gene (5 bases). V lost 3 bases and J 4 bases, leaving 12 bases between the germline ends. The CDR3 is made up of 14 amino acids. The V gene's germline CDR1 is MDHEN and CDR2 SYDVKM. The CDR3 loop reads CASSLTDGVYGYTF. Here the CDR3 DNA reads TGTGCCAGCAGTTTGACAGACGGAGTCTATGGCTACACCTTC.

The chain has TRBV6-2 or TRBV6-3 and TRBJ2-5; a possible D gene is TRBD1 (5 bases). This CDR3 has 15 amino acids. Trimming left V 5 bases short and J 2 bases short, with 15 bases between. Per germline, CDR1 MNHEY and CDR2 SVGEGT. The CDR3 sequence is CASSLGGRGQETQYF. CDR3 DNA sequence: TGTGCCAGCAGTCTGGGCGGAAGGGGACAAGAGACCCAGTACTTC.

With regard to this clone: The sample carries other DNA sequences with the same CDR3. The CDR3 sequence: CASSRQGALAKNIQYF. For the CDR3, the DNA is TGTGCCAGCAGCCGACAGGGGGCCTTAGCCAAAAACATTCAGTACTTC. J is TRBJ2-4 and V is TRBV28; 10 bases map to TRBD1. Looked up from germline, CDR1 is MDHEN and CDR2 is SYDVKM. The CDR3 has 16 residues. Trimming took 6 bases from V and 0 from J; bases not matched to a gene: 5.

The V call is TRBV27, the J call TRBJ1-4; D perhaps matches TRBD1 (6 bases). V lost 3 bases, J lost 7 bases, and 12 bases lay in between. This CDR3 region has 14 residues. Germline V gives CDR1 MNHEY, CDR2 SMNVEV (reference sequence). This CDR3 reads CASSLTRGGEKLFF. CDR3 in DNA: TGTGCCAGCAGTTTGACCAGAGGGGGTGAAAAACTGTTTTTT. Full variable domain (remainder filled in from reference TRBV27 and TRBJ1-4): EAQVTQNPRYLITVTGKKLTVTCSQNMNHEYMSWYRQDPGLGLRQIYYSMNVEVTDKGDVPEGYKVSRKEKRNFPLILESPSPNQTSLYFCASSLTRGGEKLFFGSGTQLSVL.

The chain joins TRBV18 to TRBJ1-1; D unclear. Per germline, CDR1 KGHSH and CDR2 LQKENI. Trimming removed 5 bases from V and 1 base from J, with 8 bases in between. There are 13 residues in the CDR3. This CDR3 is CASSSSGNTEAFF. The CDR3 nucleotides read TGTGCCAGCTCATCCTCGGGGAACACTGAAGCTTTCTTT.

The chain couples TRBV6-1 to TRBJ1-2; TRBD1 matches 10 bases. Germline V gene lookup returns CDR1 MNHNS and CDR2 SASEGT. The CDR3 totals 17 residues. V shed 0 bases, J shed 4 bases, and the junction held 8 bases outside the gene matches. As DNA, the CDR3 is TGTGCCAGCAGTGAAGCGGGGGGACAGGGGTCTACCTATGGCTACACCTTC. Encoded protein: CASSEAGGQGSTYGYTF.

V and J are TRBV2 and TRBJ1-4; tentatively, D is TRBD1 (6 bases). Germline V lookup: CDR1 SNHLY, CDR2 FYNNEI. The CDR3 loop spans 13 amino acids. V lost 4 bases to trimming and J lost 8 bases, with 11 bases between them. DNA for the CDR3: TGTGCCAGCAGTGTAACAGGGTGGGAAAAACTGTTTTTT. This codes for CASSVTGWEKLFF.

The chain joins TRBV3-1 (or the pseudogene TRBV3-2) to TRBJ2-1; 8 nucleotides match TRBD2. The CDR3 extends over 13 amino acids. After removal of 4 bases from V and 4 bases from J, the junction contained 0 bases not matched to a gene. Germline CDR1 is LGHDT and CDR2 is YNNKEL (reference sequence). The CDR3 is CASSLAGYNEQFF. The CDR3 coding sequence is TGTGCCAGCAGCCTAGCGGGGTACAATGAGCAGTTCTTC.

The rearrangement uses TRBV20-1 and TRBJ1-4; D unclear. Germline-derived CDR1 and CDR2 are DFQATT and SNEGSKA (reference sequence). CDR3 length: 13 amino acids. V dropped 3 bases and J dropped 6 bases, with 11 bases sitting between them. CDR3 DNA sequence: TGCAGTGCTAGTGGGCTCGAATATGAAAAACTGTTTTTT. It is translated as CSASGLEYEKLFF.

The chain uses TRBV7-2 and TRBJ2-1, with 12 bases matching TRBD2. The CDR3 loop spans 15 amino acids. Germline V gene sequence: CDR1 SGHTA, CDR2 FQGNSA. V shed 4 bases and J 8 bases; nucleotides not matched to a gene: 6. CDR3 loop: CASSSRLAGDYEQFF. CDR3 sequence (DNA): TGTGCCAGCAGCTCGAGACTAGCGGGGGACTATGAGCAGTTCTTC.

CDR3 nucleotides: TGTGCCAGCAGCGTATCGGGTGCGATTATAGATACGCAGTATTTT. Its translation is CASSVSGAIIDTQYF. This chain joins TRBV9 and TRBJ2-3, with D hard to call. Germline V gives CDR1 SGDLS, CDR2 YYNGEE. Trimming took off 1 base at V and 5 bases at J, with 14 bases between the two ends. CDR3 length: 15 amino acids.

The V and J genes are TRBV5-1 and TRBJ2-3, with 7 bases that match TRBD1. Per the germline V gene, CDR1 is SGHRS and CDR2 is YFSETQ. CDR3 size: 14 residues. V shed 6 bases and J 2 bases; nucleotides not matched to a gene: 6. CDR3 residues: CASTTGTATDTQYF. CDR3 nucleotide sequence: TGCGCCAGCACAACCGGGACAGCCACAGATACGCAGTATTTT.

DNA for the CDR3: TGTGCCAGCTCACCACAAGGCGCGGGGGCCATCACAGATACGCAGTATTTT. Protein product: CASSPQGAGAITDTQYF. The chain joins TRBV18 to TRBJ2-3, with TRBD2 as a possible D gene (7 bases). CDR3 length: 17 amino acids. Trimming cost V 1 base and J 2 bases, with 16 bases left between them. The germline CDR1 and CDR2 sequences are KGHSH and LQKENI. Full variable domain (remainder filled in from reference TRBV18 and TRBJ2-3): NAGVMQNPRHLVRRRGQEARLRCSPMKGHSHVYWYRQLPEEGLKFMVYLQKENIIDESGMPKERFSAEFPKEGPSILRIQQVVRGDSAAYFCASSPQGAGAITDTQYFGPGTRLTVL.

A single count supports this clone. Written as DNA, the CDR3 is TGTGCCAGCAGTCCGAAATTAGGGGGAAAGGGGTATGGCTACACCTTC. This gives the protein CASSPKLGGKGYGYTF. This chain links TRBV27 with TRBJ1-2; tentative D call: TRBD1 (6 bases). V lost 5 bases and J 5 bases, leaving 21 bases between the germline ends. The CDR3 runs to 16 residues. Germline lookup yields CDR1 MNHEY and CDR2 SMNVEV (reference sequence).

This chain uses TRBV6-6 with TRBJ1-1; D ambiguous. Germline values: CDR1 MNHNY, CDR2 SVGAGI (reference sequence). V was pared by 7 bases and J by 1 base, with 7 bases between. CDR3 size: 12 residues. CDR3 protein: CASTKRNTEAFF. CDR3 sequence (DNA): TGTGCCAGCACCAAGAGGAACACTGAAGCTTTCTTT.

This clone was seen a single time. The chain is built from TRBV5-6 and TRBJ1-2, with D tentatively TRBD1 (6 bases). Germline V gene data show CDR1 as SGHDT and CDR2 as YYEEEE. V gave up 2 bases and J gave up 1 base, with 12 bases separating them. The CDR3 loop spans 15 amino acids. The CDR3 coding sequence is TGTGCCAGCAGCTTATCTTTGGACAGTAACTATGGCTACACCTTC. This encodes CASSLSLDSNYGYTF.